This T cell receptor beta chain originates from a study of T cell clonality in common variable immunodeficiency. Study-wide findings and caveats: Fewer deletions and N-nucleotide insertions were reportedly seen in common variable immunodeficiency TCR beta sequences.

On this clone: Its target is unknown. From the germline J gene comes the end of the CDR3, since the read stops 3 residues before it.

V lost 0 bases and J lost 2; bases outside the gene matches: 1. The CDR3 spans 15 residues. Germline V CDR1 and CDR2: SGHRS, YFSETQ. Assay: immunoSEQ multiplex PCR; the TCRdb copy retains only in-frame clones and omits some. The sample was found to contain about 20,000 clones, and every one recurs. Source material: peripheral blood mononuclear cells. The chain employs TRBV5-1 and TRBJ2-1; TRBD1 aligns across 8 bases. This TCR came from a human donor with common variable immunodeficiency. The DNA read from the CDR3 is TGCGCCAGCAGCTTGGGGGACAGGACCTACAATGAG. Amino acids: CASSLGDRTYNE. In full, the CDR3 is CASSLGDRTYNEQFF.